The 5 T cell receptor beta chains reported below all come from one sample, sequenced in a study of cytomegalovirus exposure and HLA in healthy donors. The data were produced by immunoSEQ multiplex PCR, yet TCRdb's version contains in-frame clones alone and is incomplete. The top ten clones hold 5.5% to 7% of a sample with 200,000 to 250,000 clones, roughly 83% of them seen once. Material for sequencing was PBMCs. Source of these receptors: a woman between 18 and 29 years old in good health and CMV-seronegative.

The chain couples TRBV7-6 to TRBJ2-5, with TRBD2 matching over 10 bases. V shed 4 bases, J shed 1 base, and the junction held 3 bases outside the gene matches. The CDR3 extends over 15 amino acids. Germline V CDR1 and CDR2: SGHVS, FNYEAQ. The CDR3 here is CASSSSGRSQETQYF. DNA for the CDR3: TGTGCCAGCAGCTCTAGCGGGAGAAGCCAAGAGACCCAGTACTTC.

Here the CDR3 DNA reads TGTGCCAGCAGTCAGGGGGAGTATAGCAATCAGCCCCAGCATTTT. As protein: CASSQGEYSNQPQHF. The rearrangement joins TRBV27 to TRBJ1-5; TRBD1 matches 7 bases. The CDR3 totals 15 residues. J gave up 0 bases and V 5 bases, and 4 bases lay outside the gene matches. Per the germline V gene, CDR1 is MNHEY and CDR2 is SMNVEV (reference sequence).

The V gene is TRBV11-2, the J gene TRBJ2-7; D is uncertain. Germline V gene data show CDR1 as SGHAT and CDR2 as FQNNGV. V lost 4 bases, J lost 2 bases, and 3 bases lay in between. The CDR3 is made up of 11 amino acids. The CDR3 loop is CASSSPYEQYF. CDR3 sequence (DNA): TGTGCCAGCAGCTCCCCCTACGAGCAGTACTTC. Full variable domain (missing parts from reference TRBV11-2 and TRBJ2-7): EAGVAQSPRYKIIEKRQSVAFWCNPISGHATLYWYQQILGQGPKLLIQFQNNGVVDDSQLPKDRFSAERLKGVDSTLKIQPAKLEDSAVYLCASSSPYEQYFGPGTRLTVT.

The chain recombines TRBV5-4 with TRBJ1-1; 7 bases agree with TRBD1. V shed 0 bases, J shed 0 bases, and the junction held 5 bases outside the gene matches. The CDR3 covers 16 residues. In germline, CDR1 is SGHNT, CDR2 YYREEE (reference sequence). The CDR3 reads CASSLASGQLNTEAFF. The CDR3 DNA reads TGTGCCAGCAGCTTGGCTTCGGGACAGCTGAACACTGAAGCTTTCTTT.

J is TRBJ2-2 and V is TRBV27, with D tentatively TRBD1 or TRBD2 (6 bases each). V was cut by 1 base and J by 4 bases, with 13 bases left in between. CDR3 length: 16 amino acids. Per the germline V gene, CDR1 is MNHEY and CDR2 is SMNVEV (reference sequence). The CDR3 is CASSLYAEGGTGELFF. CDR3 DNA sequence: TGTGCCAGCAGTTTATATGCCGAGGGGGGCACCGGGGAGCTGTTTTTT.